Described below is a single T cell receptor beta chain sequence and its context. This clonotype was found a few times. The antigen it recognizes is unknown. Per-base qualities were not stored, and no clone one base away is much larger. The roughly 39 donors, aged roughly 6 to 100 years, were systemically healthy Caucasian individuals from Russia. Each donor gave 8 to 10 milliliters of peripheral blood, collected into EDTA-treated Vacutainer tubes. Ficoll-Paque density-gradient centrifugation was used to isolate PBMCs, with at least 6.5 million obtained per sample. Trizol reagent was used to extract total RNA from the PBMCs, yielding at least 6 micrograms per sample. For every donor, an aliquot of PBMCs went through flow cytometry to measure the percentages of naive CD45RAhigh/CD27high T cells. Libraries were constructed by 5' RACE. Instrument on record: Illumina HiSeq 2500. A second PCR of about 6 to 11 cycles was performed with a sample-barcoded 5' primer and a J-beta primer mix. A template-switch 5' adaptor carrying 12 random nucleotides introduced a unique molecular identifier onto each TCR beta cDNA molecule. At least 3 million CDR3-containing paired-end reads were obtained from each sample. The Mint cDNA synthesis kit, primed by a TRBC-specific oligonucleotide, was used to synthesize first-strand cDNA from all RNA. Following uracil-DNA glycosylase treatment, all cDNA underwent a first 18-cycle PCR with the universal primers M1SS and BC2_uni_R. On the study's bioinformatics: For normalization, 1 million high-quality reads were randomly selected from each sample, with every read carrying a distinct molecular identifier. Reads with shared molecular identifiers were discarded instead of being binned into consensus sequences. MiTCR, with a Q25 quality threshold and the strictest error-elimination algorithm, was used for CDR3 identification, clonotype clustering and error correction. A nonparametric unseen species model with Euler transformation was used to estimate lower-bound total TCR beta diversity. The public reads were run again by TCRdb, first through fastp at Q25 and then through MiXCR, and only productive beta chains were kept. CDR3 protein duplicates are merged, each entry listing the most common genes and DNA. TCRdb assigned the V and J calls; the authors' analysis was not used. This sample has more than 500,000 distinct CDR3 sequences in its table, and about 29% of those were observed once. The top ten clonotypes cover about 3.3% of the sample.

The germline V gene yields LGHNA for CDR1 and YSLEER for CDR2. Deletion took 3 bases off V and 2 bases off J, with a span of 7 bases between the germline ends. Inclusive of the bounding cysteine and phenylalanine, the CDR3 is 13 residues long. Here the CDR3 DNA is all that survives: 39 bases in frame from base 1. The record originates from a study of blood T cells in healthy people across ages (dated by TCRdb to about 2015). General notes on the study: In model experiments, roughly one uniquely barcoded TCR beta cDNA molecule per two T cells was captured by template switching. To track age-related changes in TCR beta repertoire diversity, the study relied on deep sequencing normalized with unique cDNA molecular identifiers. Four age groups were formed from the donors: young (average about 15 years), middle-aged (around 37), aged (62) and long-lived (roughly 88). The study analyzed two additional independent replicas of 1 million unique cDNA reads from the same blood draw for two donors, one aged 18 to 29 and one aged 80 or older. Study-wide conclusions, independent of this receptor: The CMV infection status of donors was not known, potentially confounding age-related changes in expanded clonotypes. Conclusive comparison of naive and antigen-experienced compartments was prevented by the profiling of bulk unsorted PBMCs. There was a strong correlation between observed TCR beta diversity and the percentage of naive T cells measured by flow cytometry. As age increased, observed TCR beta diversity per million T cells dropped in a roughly linear way, and a significant reduction was already evident by age about 40. Total diversity estimates from one million sequenced T cells were considered lower bounds and underestimates. Compared with the aged group, more naive CD4+ T cells, fewer expanded clones and increased TCR diversity were shown by the long-lived group, suggesting age selection.

These same records also appear under a second study, on T cells of mothers and their children. According to the second study: Nine systemically healthy Caucasian individuals, comprising three mothers and their six children, were included as donors. cDNA synthesis used all of the extracted RNA, with 1.5 ug of RNA in each 15 ul reaction. In the second PCR, the M1S primer introduced both the sample barcodes and 2-4 random nucleotides. More than 8 million TCR beta CDR3 reads were obtained from each mother, and roughly 3 million reads were obtained from each child. In both related and unrelated pairs, thymic selection shapes the output of TCR recombination in a similar way, with inherited differences having only a minor effect. Normalized repertoire overlap was always slightly but never significantly higher in related than unrelated mother-child pairs. No persistent microchimeric T cell clones were detected, at a sensitivity of 80 to 100 clones per million clonotypes. In the study, deep NGS was used to compare the TCR beta repertoires of mothers and children, and features distinguishing related mother-child pairs from unrelated individuals were sought. Mothers averaged roughly 40 +/- 4 years of age and children averaged around 10 +/- 4 years. After adapter ligation was performed with NEBNext reagents, the libraries were sequenced on an Illumina HiSeq 2000 with 100+100 nt paired-end reads. To prevent cross-contamination, the mother and child libraries were prepared a month apart and were sequenced in separate runs. Each donor had between 500,000 and 2,000,000 distinct TCR beta clonotypes identified. Naive TCR beta clonotypes were estimated from low-frequency clonotypes matched to each donor's FACS-determined naive share, without sorting.

Sample: blood. The chain is assembled from TRBV4-3 and TRBJ1-2, with the D gene too uncertain to name. The TCR sequence derives from a boy aged 2 to 10 in good health. At the DNA level, the sequence is TGCGCCAGCAGCCACACGGTAAACTATGGCTACACCTTC. Its protein reads: CASSHTVNYGYTF.